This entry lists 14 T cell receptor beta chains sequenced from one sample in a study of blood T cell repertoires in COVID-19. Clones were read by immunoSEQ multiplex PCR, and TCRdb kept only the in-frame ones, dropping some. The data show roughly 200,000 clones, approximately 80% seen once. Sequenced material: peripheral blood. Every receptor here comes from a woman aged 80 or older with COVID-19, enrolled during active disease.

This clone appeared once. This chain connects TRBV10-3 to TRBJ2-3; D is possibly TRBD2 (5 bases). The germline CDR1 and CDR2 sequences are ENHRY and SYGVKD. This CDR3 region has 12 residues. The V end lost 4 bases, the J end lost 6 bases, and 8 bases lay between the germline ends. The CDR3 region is CAISGRGDTQYF. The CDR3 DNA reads TGTGCCATCAGTGGGCGCGGGGATACGCAGTATTTT.

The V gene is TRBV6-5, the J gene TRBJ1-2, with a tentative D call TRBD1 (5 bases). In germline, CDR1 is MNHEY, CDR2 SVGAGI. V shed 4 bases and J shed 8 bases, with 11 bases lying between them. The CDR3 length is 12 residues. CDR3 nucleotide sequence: TGTGCCAGCAGTTCCGAGGGGAGGGGCTACACCTTC. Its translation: CASSSEGRGYTF.

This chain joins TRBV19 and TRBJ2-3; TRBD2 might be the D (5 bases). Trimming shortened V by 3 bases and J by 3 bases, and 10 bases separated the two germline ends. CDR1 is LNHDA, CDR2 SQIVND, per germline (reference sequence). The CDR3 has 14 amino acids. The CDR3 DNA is TGTGCCAGTAGTATCGGACCGGGAACAGATACGCAGTATTTT. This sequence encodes CASSIGPGTDTQYF. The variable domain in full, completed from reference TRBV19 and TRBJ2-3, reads DGGITQSPKYLFRKEGQNVTLSCEQNLNHDAMYWYRQDPGQGLRLIYYSQIVNDFQKGDIAEGYSVSREKKESFPLTVTSAQKNPTAFYLCASSIGPGTDTQYFGPGTRLTVL.

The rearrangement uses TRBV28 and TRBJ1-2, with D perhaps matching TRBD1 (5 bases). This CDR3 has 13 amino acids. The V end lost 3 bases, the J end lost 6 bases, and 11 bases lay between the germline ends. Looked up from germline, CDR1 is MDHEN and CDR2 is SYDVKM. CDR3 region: CASSFLGQDGYTF. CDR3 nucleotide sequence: TGTGCCAGCAGTTTTCTGGGGCAGGATGGCTACACCTTC.

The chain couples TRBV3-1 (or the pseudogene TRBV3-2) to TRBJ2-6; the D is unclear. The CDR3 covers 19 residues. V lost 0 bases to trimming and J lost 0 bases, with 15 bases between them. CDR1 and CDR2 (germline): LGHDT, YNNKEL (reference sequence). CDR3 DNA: TGTGCCAGCAGCCAAGATTTTCCAGGATCCATCTCTGGGGCCAACGTCCTGACTTTC. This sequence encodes CASSQDFPGSISGANVLTF.

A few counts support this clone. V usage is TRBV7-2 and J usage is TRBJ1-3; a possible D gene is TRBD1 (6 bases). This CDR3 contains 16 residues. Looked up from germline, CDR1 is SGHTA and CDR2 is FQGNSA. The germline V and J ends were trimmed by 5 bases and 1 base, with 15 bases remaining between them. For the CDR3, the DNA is TGTGCCAGCAGCCCTAAACAGGGTGGGTCTGGAAACACCATATATTTT. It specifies CASSPKQGGSGNTIYF.

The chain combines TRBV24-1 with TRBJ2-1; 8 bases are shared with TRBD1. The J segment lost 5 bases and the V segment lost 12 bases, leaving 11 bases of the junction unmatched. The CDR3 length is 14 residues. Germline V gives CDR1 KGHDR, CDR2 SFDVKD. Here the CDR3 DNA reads TGTGCCGGGGGCTCGGGACAGGAGGACAATGAGCAGTTCTTC. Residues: CAGGSGQEDNEQFF.

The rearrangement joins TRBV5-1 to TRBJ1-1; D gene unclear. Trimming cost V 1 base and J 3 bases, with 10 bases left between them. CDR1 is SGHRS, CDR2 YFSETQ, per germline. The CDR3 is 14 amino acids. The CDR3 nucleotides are TGCGCCAGCAGCTTGCGGTCCGGAGACACTGAAGCTTTCTTT. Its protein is CASSLRSGDTEAFF.

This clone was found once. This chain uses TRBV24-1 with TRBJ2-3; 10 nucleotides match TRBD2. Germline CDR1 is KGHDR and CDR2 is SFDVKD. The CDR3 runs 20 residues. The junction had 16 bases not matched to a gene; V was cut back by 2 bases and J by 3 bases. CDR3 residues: CATSDSKGSGGSGGTDTQYF. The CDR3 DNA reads TGTGCCACCAGTGATTCTAAAGGTTCTGGTGGTAGCGGGGGGACAGATACGCAGTATTTT.

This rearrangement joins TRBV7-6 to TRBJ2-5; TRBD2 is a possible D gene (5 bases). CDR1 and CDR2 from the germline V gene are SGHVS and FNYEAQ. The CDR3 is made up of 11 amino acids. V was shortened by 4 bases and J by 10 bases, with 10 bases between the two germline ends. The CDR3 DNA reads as TGTGCCAGCAGCTCCGGGAAACTCCAGTACTTC. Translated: CASSSGKLQYF.

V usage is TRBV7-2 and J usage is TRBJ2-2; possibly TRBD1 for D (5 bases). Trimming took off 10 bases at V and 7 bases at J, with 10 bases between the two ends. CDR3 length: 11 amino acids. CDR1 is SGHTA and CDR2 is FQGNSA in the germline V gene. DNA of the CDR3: TGTGCCACCCAGGGTCTCGGGGAGCTGTTTTTT. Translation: CATQGLGELFF.

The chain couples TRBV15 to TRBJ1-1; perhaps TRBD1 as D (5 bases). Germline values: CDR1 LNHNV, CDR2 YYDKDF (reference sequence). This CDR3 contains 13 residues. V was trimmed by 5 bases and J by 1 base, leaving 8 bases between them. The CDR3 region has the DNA TGTGCCACCAGCCGTACAGGGAACACTGAAGCTTTCTTT. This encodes CATSRTGNTEAFF.

In nucleotides, the CDR3 is TGTGCCAGCAGAAAACAGGGGAGAGGCAATCAGCCCCAGCATTTT. This sequence encodes CASRKQGRGNQPQHF. The chain has TRBV6-6 and TRBJ1-5; 7 nucleotides agree with TRBD1. CDR1 is MNHNY, CDR2 SVGAGI, per germline (reference sequence). J lost 2 bases, V lost 6 bases, and 7 bases had no gene match. This CDR3 contains 15 residues.

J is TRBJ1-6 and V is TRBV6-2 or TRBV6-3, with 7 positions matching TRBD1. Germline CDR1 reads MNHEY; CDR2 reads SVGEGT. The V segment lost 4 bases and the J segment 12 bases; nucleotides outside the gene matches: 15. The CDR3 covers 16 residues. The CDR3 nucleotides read TGTGCCAGCAGTTCCCTTCTCGACAGGGTACGGGGACCCCTCCACTTT. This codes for CASSSLLDRVRGPLHF.